The subject of this entry is one T cell receptor beta chain. The target antigen is unknown. TCRdb's table, derived via immunoSEQ multiplex PCR, lists solely in-frame clones and lacks some. This table holds 63,000 or so clones, 65% to 85% found once. This sample was taken from a study of OX40 agonist ivuxolimab in advanced cancers. The wider study: At doses from 0.01 to 10 mg/kg, patients were given intravenous ivuxolimab every 2 weeks. Study outcomes and limitations: Certain nonresponders additionally had low normalized T-cell clonal expansion.

The CDR3 has 17 amino acids. In germline, CDR1 is SGHTA, CDR2 FQGNSA. V trimming: 5 bases; J trimming: 4 bases; junction bases outside the gene matches: 13. The sequences come from CD4+ or CD8+ T cells sorted from blood, collected in a trial of the OX40 agonist ivuxolimab. This chain connects TRBV7-2 to TRBJ1-5; 8 bases match TRBD1. This TCR was recovered from an adult with an advanced solid tumor such as melanoma, head and neck, liver or kidney cancer. CDR3 residues: CASSRKGQAGQNQPQHF. The DNA for the CDR3 is TGTGCCAGCAGCCGAAAGGGACAGGCGGGACAAAATCAGCCCCAGCATTTT.